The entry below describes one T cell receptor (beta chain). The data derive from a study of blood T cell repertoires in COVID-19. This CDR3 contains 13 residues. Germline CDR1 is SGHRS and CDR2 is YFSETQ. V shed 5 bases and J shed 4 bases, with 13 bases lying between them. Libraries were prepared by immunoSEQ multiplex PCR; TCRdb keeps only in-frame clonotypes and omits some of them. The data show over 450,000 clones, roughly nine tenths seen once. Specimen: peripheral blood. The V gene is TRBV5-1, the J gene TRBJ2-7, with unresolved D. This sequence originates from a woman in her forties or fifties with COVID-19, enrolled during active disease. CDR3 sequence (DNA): TGCGCCAGCAGGTGGGTAGGAGAGTACGAGCAGTACTTC. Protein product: CASRWVGEYEQYF.